This TCR beta chain was profiled in a study of patients and donors after allogeneic stem cell transplantation. This clonotype was picked up a small number of times. TCRdb redid the calling of the RT-PCR reads with MiXCR, one entry per CDR3 protein. The sample carries some 960,000 distinct CDR3 sequences, about a sixth recorded once. This receptor was taken from a human donor who was either an allogeneic HSCT recipient or a stem cell or donor lymphocyte infusion donor (not recorded which). It is not recorded whose cells these are; they may come from a transplant donor. Sequenced material: blood, either unsorted or a sorted T cell fraction (not recorded which).

The CDR3 nucleotides read TGCAGTGCCGACGTCCCCTCCCAGGAGCAGTTCTTC. Amino acid sequence: CSADVPSQEQFF. This chain links TRBV20-1 with TRBJ2-1; no definite D call. CDR3 length equals 12 residues. CDR1 DFQATT and CDR2 SNEGSKA come from the germline V gene (reference sequence). Trimming left V 6 bases short and J 10 bases short, with 16 bases between.